This T cell receptor (beta chain) comes out of a study of T cell repertoires in cytomegalovirus infection. Via MiXCR, TCRdb re-called the reads, giving one row per CDR3 protein. The table includes 250,000 or so distinct CDR3 sequences, approximately 17% detected once. The sample holds many counts of this clonotype. Its antigen is currently unknown. Study-level points and caveats: HLA-C-restricted CMV clonotypes gave the most frequent clonotype in two of eight donors.

Trimming pared 3 bases from V and 0 bases from J, leaving 12 bases between. This CDR3 spans 15 amino acids. CDR1 and CDR2 from the germline V gene are MNHNS and SASEGT. The chain couples TRBV6-1 to TRBJ2-7, with D tentatively TRBD1 (5 bases). The sequence derives from a human donor in good health (CMV status not recorded). Some clones in this sample may be carry-over from other donors' samples. The sequenced sample was CD8+ T cells from PBMCs. The CDR3 is CASSEVDKSSYEQYF. CDR3 DNA sequence: TGTGCCAGCAGTGAGGTGGACAAAAGCTCCTACGAGCAGTACTTC.